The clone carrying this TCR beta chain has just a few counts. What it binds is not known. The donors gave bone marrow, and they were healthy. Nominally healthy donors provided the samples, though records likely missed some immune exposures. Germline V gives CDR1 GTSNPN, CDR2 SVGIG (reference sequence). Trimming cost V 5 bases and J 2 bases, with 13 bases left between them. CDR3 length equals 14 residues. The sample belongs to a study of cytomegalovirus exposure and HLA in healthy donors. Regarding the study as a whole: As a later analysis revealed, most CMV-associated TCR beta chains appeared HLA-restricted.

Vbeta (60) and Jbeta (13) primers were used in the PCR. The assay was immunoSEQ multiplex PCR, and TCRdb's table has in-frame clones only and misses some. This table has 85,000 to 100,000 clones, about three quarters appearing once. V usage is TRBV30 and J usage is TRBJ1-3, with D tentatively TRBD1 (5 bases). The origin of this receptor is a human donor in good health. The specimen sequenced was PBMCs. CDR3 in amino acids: CAWWDGGPGNTIYF. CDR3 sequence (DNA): TGTGCCTGGTGGGACGGAGGGCCTGGAAACACCATATATTTT.